The rows below give T cell receptor beta chains drawn from one sample of a study of blood T cell repertoires in COVID-19. Sequencing used immunoSEQ multiplex PCR; TCRdb keeps in-frame clones, though not all of them. The sample yields 250,000 to 350,000 clones, around 90% seen once. Sequencing input: peripheral blood. The receptors here all came from a woman in her forties or fifties who had recovered from COVID-19. Both conserved end residues are part of each CDR3. A D gene is named only where the DNA matches it firmly. For some rows the clone size is stated as once, few or many, or as a class when expanded; others skip it.

clone size: NA; CDR3 length: 14; D gene: NA; J gene: TRBJ2-6; V gene: TRBV7-3; CDR3 protein: CASSLTQGANVLTF; CDR3 DNA: TGTGCCAGCAGCTTAACACAAGGGGCCAACGTCCTGACTTTC
clone size: NA; CDR3 length: 13; D gene: NA; J gene: TRBJ1-4; V gene: TRBV2; CDR3 protein: CASSERRNEKLFF; CDR3 DNA: TGTGCCAGCAGTGAAAGGAGGAATGAAAAACTGTTTTTT
clone size: NA; CDR3 length: 17; D gene: NA; J gene: TRBJ1-4; V gene: TRBV9; CDR3 protein: CASSVDPKQDTNEKLFF; CDR3 DNA: TGTGCCAGCAGCGTAGACCCGAAACAGGACACTAATGAAAAACTGTTTTTT
clone size: NA; CDR3 length: 15; D gene: TRBD2; J gene: TRBJ2-1; V gene: TRBV18; CDR3 protein: CASSPRTSGSYEQFF; CDR3 DNA: TGTGCCAGCTCACCCAGGACTAGCGGGAGTTATGAGCAGTTCTTC
clone size: NA; CDR3 length: 18; D gene: TRBD1; J gene: TRBJ2-1; V gene: TRBV24-1; CDR3 protein: CATSDFPGTVSSYNEQFF; CDR3 DNA: TGTGCCACCAGTGATTTTCCCGGGACAGTTAGCTCCTACAATGAGCAGTTCTTC
clone size: NA; CDR3 length: 16; D gene: TRBD1; J gene: TRBJ2-7; V gene: TRBV24-1; CDR3 protein: CATSDSAGTDLYEQYF; CDR3 DNA: TGTGCCACCAGTGATAGCGCCGGGACAGACCTCTACGAGCAGTACTTC
clone size: few; CDR3 length: 17; D gene: NA; J gene: TRBJ1-1; V gene: TRBV5-1; CDR3 protein: CASSLKAAAPMNTEAFF; CDR3 DNA: TGCGCCAGCAGCTTGAAGGCGGCAGCTCCGATGAACACTGAAGCTTTCTTT
clone size: NA; CDR3 length: 14; D gene: NA; J gene: TRBJ1-6; V gene: TRBV3-1/TRBV3-2; CDR3 protein: CASRLEGRNSPLHF; CDR3 DNA: TGTGCCAGCAGGTTAGAGGGCCGGAATTCACCCCTCCACTTT
clone size: NA; CDR3 length: 15; D gene: TRBD1; J gene: TRBJ1-2; V gene: TRBV19; CDR3 protein: CASSILQGANYGYTF; CDR3 DNA: TGTGCCAGTAGTATTCTACAGGGGGCCAACTATGGCTACACCTTC
clone size: NA; CDR3 length: 18; D gene: TRBD1; J gene: TRBJ1-2; V gene: TRBV18; CDR3 protein: CASSPLPGQGNGIGGYTF; CDR3 DNA: TGTGCCAGCTCACCCCTTCCGGGACAGGGTAACGGCATTGGTGGCTACACCTTC
clone size: NA; CDR3 length: 10; D gene: NA; J gene: TRBJ2-3; V gene: TRBV29-1; CDR3 protein: CSVRTDTQYF; CDR3 DNA: TGCAGCGTCCGGACAGATACGCAGTATTTT
clone size: NA; CDR3 length: 14; D gene: NA; J gene: TRBJ1-5; V gene: TRBV28; CDR3 protein: CASTPARVGQPQHF; CDR3 DNA: TGTGCCAGCACCCCAGCACGGGTGGGTCAGCCCCAGCATTTT
clone size: NA; CDR3 length: 14; D gene: NA; J gene: TRBJ1-1; V gene: TRBV4-1; CDR3 protein: CASSPGRGGTEAFF; CDR3 DNA: TGCGCCAGCAGCCCGGGGCGGGGGGGCACTGAAGCTTTCTTT
clone size: NA; CDR3 length: 14; D gene: NA; J gene: TRBJ1-4; V gene: TRBV28; CDR3 protein: CASSLTAPNEKLFF; CDR3 DNA: TGTGCCAGCAGTTTAACAGCCCCTAATGAAAAACTGTTTTTT
clone size: NA; CDR3 length: 15; D gene: NA; J gene: TRBJ1-5; V gene: TRBV27; CDR3 protein: CASSLRWQSNQPQHF; CDR3 DNA: TGTGCCAGCAGTCTCCGTTGGCAGTCCAATCAGCCCCAGCATTTT
clone size: NA; CDR3 length: 17; D gene: TRBD2; J gene: TRBJ2-3; V gene: TRBV27; CDR3 protein: CASSLWLAGGRWDTQYF; CDR3 DNA: TGTGCCAGCAGTTTATGGTTGGCGGGGGGGCGTTGGGATACGCAGTATTTT
clone size: NA; CDR3 length: 14; D gene: NA; J gene: TRBJ1-6; V gene: TRBV30; CDR3 protein: CAWSERGPNSPLHF; CDR3 DNA: TGTGCCTGGAGTGAAAGGGGCCCTAATTCACCCCTCCACTTT